Below, 28 T cell receptor beta chains from the same sample are listed, as sequenced in a study of blood T cells in healthy people across ages. Then a second PCR, running about 6 to 11 cycles, was carried out with a sample-barcoded 5' primer and a J-beta primer mix. TCRdb re-analysed the 5' RACE reads in MiXCR, keeping a single row per CDR3 protein. The sample has about 1.8 million distinct CDR3 sequences; about 49% are singletons. The specimen sequenced was blood. These receptors were taken from a woman aged 40 to 50 in good health.

This clonotype has only a few counts. The rearrangement links TRBV12-3 or TRBV12-4 to TRBJ1-1; the D is unclear. V lost 7 bases and J lost 6, with 9 bases in between. There are 11 residues in the CDR3. This CDR3 is CASTLAAEAFF. DNA for the CDR3: TGTGCCAGCACGTTGGCGGCTGAAGCTTTCTTT.

This clonotype has only a few counts. The chain joins TRBV24-1 to TRBJ2-3, with a tentative D call TRBD1 (5 bases). V was pared by 1 base and J by 6 bases, with 13 bases between. Germline V CDR1 and CDR2: KGHDR, SFDVKD. The CDR3 has 15 residues. The CDR3 nucleotides read TGTGCCACCAGTGATTTCACGGACACAGTCGATACGCAGTATTTT. This translates into CATSDFTDTVDTQYF.

This chain joins TRBV9 and TRBJ2-2, with a possible D match to TRBD2 (6 bases). Germline V CDR1 and CDR2: SGDLS, YYNGEE. The CDR3 is 16 residues long. Trimming shortened V by 4 bases and J by 5 bases, and 18 bases separated the two germline ends. The CDR3, as DNA: TGTGCCAGCAGCTTTCGGGACTCCGGGCAAACCGGGGAGCTGTTTTTT. Translating gives CASSFRDSGQTGELFF.

The chain joins TRBV13 to TRBJ2-3; 8 bases are a match to TRBD1. The V and J ends lost 6 bases and 1 base, in that order; junction bases with no gene match: 6. Per the germline V gene, CDR1 is PRHDT and CDR2 is FYEKMQ (reference sequence). The length of the CDR3 is 15 residues. CDR3 DNA sequence: TGTGCCAGCAGTCACAGGGGGACCGGCACAGATACGCAGTATTTT. Amino acids: CASSHRGTGTDTQYF.

The J gene is TRBJ2-4, the V gene TRBV7-9; TRBD1 matches at 7 bases. The end of the DNA is better explained by TRBJ2-7, so the J call may be wrong. Germline V gene data show CDR1 as SEHNR and CDR2 as FQNEAQ (reference sequence). This CDR3 contains 16 residues. The CDR3, as DNA: TGTGCCAGCAGCTTTGCCAGGGGGATACAGGCCTCCGAGCAGTACTTC. This sequence encodes CASSFARGIQASEQYF.

On this clonotype itself: The junction does not match germline at one end; this may be a read error. V gene TRBV28 combines with J gene TRBJ1-2; D remains ambiguous. CDR1 is MDHEN, CDR2 SYDVKM, per germline. This CDR3 region has 17 residues. This CDR3 is CASTLGRVSPLFYGYTF. In DNA, the CDR3 is TGTGCCAGCACTTTAGGCCGGGTTTCTCCGCTTTTCTATGGCTACACCTTC.

Regarding this clonotype: Germline is not matched at one junction end, which may reflect a read error. J is TRBJ2-1 and V is TRBV10-3; maybe TRBD1 (5 bases). Germline V lookup: CDR1 ENHRY, CDR2 SYGVKD. The CDR3 length is 15 residues. CDR3 sequence: CAISQQVLSYNERFF. The CDR3 DNA reads TGTGCCATCAGCCAACAGGTGCTCTCCTACAATGAGCGGTTCTTC.

The gene calls are TRBV29-1 and TRBJ1-2, with D unclear. V dropped 6 bases and J dropped 7 bases, with 15 bases sitting between them. This CDR3 is built from 12 residues. CDR1 is SQVTM, CDR2 ANQGSEA, per germline. For the CDR3, the DNA is TGCAGCGTCAACGGACGGGTGGGTGGCTACACCTTC. Its protein product is CSVNGRVGGYTF.

This clonotype was counted only a few times. The chain couples TRBV28 to TRBJ1-2; possible D gene TRBD1, 6 bases. Germline loops: CDR1 MDHEN, CDR2 SYDVKM. The CDR3 length is 12 residues. V lost 10 bases to trimming and J lost 4 bases, with 13 bases between them. CDR3 sequence reads: CAIRGISYGYTF. CDR3 coding DNA: TGTGCCATCAGGGGCATTTCCTATGGCTACACCTTC.

The count of this clonotype is one. Germline is not matched at one junction end, which may reflect a read error. This chain links TRBV4-2 with TRBJ1-2, with D unresolved. CDR1 LGHNA and CDR2 YNFKEQ come from the germline V gene. The CDR3 consists of 14 residues. CDR3 DNA sequence: TGTGCCAGCAGCCAAGAAGAAGCACTATATGACTACACCTTC. Encoded protein: CASSQEEALYDYTF.

V is TRBV9 and J is TRBJ2-3, with 7 bases identical to TRBD1. Trimming took 0 bases from V and 3 from J; bases not matched to a gene: 7. The length of the CDR3 is 16 residues. Germline V gene sequence: CDR1 SGDLS, CDR2 YYNGEE. CDR3 residues: CASSVDVRGQTDTQYF. CDR3 DNA: TGTGCCAGCAGCGTAGATGTAAGGGGGCAAACAGATACGCAGTATTTT.

This clonotype was picked up a small number of times. The chain employs TRBV29-1 and TRBJ2-1, with 11 bases that match TRBD1. Germline CDR1 reads SQVTM; CDR2 reads ANQGSEA. J gave up 6 bases and V 2 bases, and 15 bases lay outside the gene matches. CDR3 length: 18 residues. The CDR3 is CSVESDKGTGGEGNEQFF. DNA of the CDR3: TGCAGCGTTGAATCGGATAAGGGGACAGGGGGGGAAGGCAATGAGCAGTTCTTC.

This clonotype has just a few counts. CDR3 bases: TGCAGTGCCCCCGGACTAGCGGGGACCCACAATGAGCAGTTCTTC. Amino acid sequence: CSAPGLAGTHNEQFF. The chain uses TRBV20-1 and TRBJ2-1; 12 bases are shared with TRBD2. Looked up from germline, CDR1 is DFQATT and CDR2 is SNEGSKA (reference sequence). There are 15 residues in the CDR3. V trimming: 6 bases; J trimming: 5 bases; junction bases outside the gene matches: 8.

This clonotype has a count of ten or more. V gene TRBV7-2 combines with J gene TRBJ1-1; D remains unclear. The V end was cut by 1 base, the J end by 3 bases, with 0 bases between. CDR3 length: 11 amino acids. The germline V gene encodes CDR1 SGHTA and CDR2 FQGNSA. The CDR3 is CASSLDTEAFF. The CDR3 DNA reads TGTGCCAGCAGCTTAGACACTGAAGCTTTCTTT.

The V and J genes are TRBV2 and TRBJ2-1, with D hard to call. Between the trimmed V and J ends, which lost 3 bases and 4 bases, there was a span of 16 bases. Germline V gene lookup returns CDR1 SNHLY and CDR2 FYNNEI. The CDR3 has 16 residues. The CDR3 DNA follows: TGTGCCAGCAGTGACTCGACGAGCACCCTATACAATGAGCAGTTCTTC. This encodes CASSDSTSTLYNEQFF.

The chain employs TRBV6-5 and TRBJ2-3; 9 bases match TRBD1. CDR1 is MNHEY and CDR2 is SVGAGI in the germline V gene. V gave up 6 bases and J gave up 6 bases; unmatched junction bases: 10. This CDR3 has 15 amino acids. CDR3 sequence (DNA): TGTGCCAGCAGGATCCACAGGGGGCGGATGGATACGCAGTATTTT. It yields the protein CASRIHRGRMDTQYF.

The V call is TRBV20-1, the J call TRBJ2-5; 8 nucleotides agree with TRBD1. The tail of the sequence fits TRBJ2-7 better, so the J call may be wrong. Per the germline V gene, CDR1 is DFQATT and CDR2 is SNEGSKA (reference sequence). This CDR3 has 15 amino acids. CDR3 DNA: TGCAGTGCTAGAGAATCCGGGACAGGAGAATACGAGCAGTACTTC. This translates into CSARESGTGEYEQYF.

In its sample, this clonotype was seen a few times. This chain uses TRBV5-5 with TRBJ2-1, with 11 positions matching TRBD1. The CDR3 covers 17 residues. The germline V gene encodes CDR1 SGHKS and CDR2 YYEKEE (reference sequence). With V trimmed by 4 bases and J by 12 bases, 18 bases remained unmatched. CDR3 coding DNA: TGTGCCAGCAGCCGTTTACCGGGACAGGGGGTACCGGGCGTGCAGTTCTTC. Its translation: CASSRLPGQGVPGVQFF.

The chain carries TRBV6-4 and TRBJ2-1, with 8 bases aligning to TRBD2. The J segment lost 8 bases and the V segment lost 3 bases, leaving 12 bases of the junction unmatched. Germline V gene sequence: CDR1 MRHNA, CDR2 SNTAGT. The CDR3 loop spans 16 amino acids. The CDR3 is CASSDRPAGAFDEQFF. The CDR3 nucleotides read TGTGCCAGCAGTGATCGCCCAGCGGGGGCCTTCGATGAGCAGTTCTTC.

V and J are TRBV6-2 or TRBV6-3 and TRBJ1-1; D gene unclear. Per the germline V gene, CDR1 is MNHEY and CDR2 is SVGEGT. The CDR3 has 13 residues. The V end lost 11 bases, the J end lost 1 base, and 14 bases lay between the germline ends. This CDR3 is CAGVTPPNTEAFF. The CDR3 DNA is TGTGCCGGTGTGACGCCTCCGAACACTGAAGCTTTCTTT.

The chain combines TRBV6-5 with TRBJ2-3; maybe TRBD1 (6 bases). Germline-derived CDR1 and CDR2 are MNHEY and SVGAGI. CDR3 length equals 16 residues. V lost 2 bases to trimming and J lost 4 bases, with 16 bases between them. The CDR3 protein is CASSYVRGRVADTQYF. The CDR3 DNA is TGTGCCAGCAGTTACGTCAGGGGCCGCGTGGCAGATACGCAGTATTTT.

The chain couples TRBV10-1 to TRBJ2-7, with TRBD2 identical over 7 bases. There are 14 residues in the CDR3. The J segment lost 5 bases and the V segment lost 4 bases, leaving 8 bases of the junction unmatched. Per germline, CDR1 WNHNN and CDR2 SYGVQD (reference sequence). Here the CDR3 DNA reads TGCGCCAGCAGTGTTGGGGGGGACGCCGACGAGCAGTACTTC. This sequence encodes CASSVGGDADEQYF.

The J gene is TRBJ2-3, the V gene TRBV2; D perhaps matches TRBD1 (5 bases). The CDR3 consists of 15 residues. Deletions cut 8 bases from V and 2 bases from J, with 17 bases between. The germline gives CDR1 SNHLY, CDR2 FYNNEI. CDR3 DNA sequence: TGTGCCAGCCGAGTAAGGGGAATCACCACAGATACGCAGTATTTT. This translates into CASRVRGITTDTQYF. Together with reference TRBV2 and TRBJ2-3, the CDR3 gives the full variable domain: EPEVTQTPSHQVTQMGQEVILRCVPISNHLYFYWYRQILGQKVEFLVSFYNNEISEKSEIFDDQFSVERPDGSNFTLKIRSTKLEDSAMYFCASRVRGITTDTQYFGPGTRLTVL.

In nucleotides, the CDR3 is TGTGCCAGCAGCTTAGCATCAACTAGCGGGAGATCCTACAATGAGCAGTTCTTC. This gives the protein CASSLASTSGRSYNEQFF. V is TRBV7-2 and J is TRBJ2-1; 11 bases fit TRBD2. The CDR3 runs to 18 residues. Per the germline V gene, CDR1 is SGHTA and CDR2 is FQGNSA. V lost 0 bases and J lost 1; bases outside the gene matches: 5. The full variable domain, in which reference TRBV7-2 and TRBJ2-1 provide the parts outside the CDR3, is GAGVSQSPSNKVTEKGKDVELRCDPISGHTALYWYRQSLGQGLEFLIYFQGNSAPDKSGLPSDRFSAERTGGSVSTLTIQRTQQEDSAVYLCASSLASTSGRSYNEQFFGPGTRLTVL.

This clonotype has just a few counts. This chain joins TRBV9 and TRBJ2-6; D remains unclear. There are 16 residues in the CDR3. Germline CDR1 is SGDLS and CDR2 is YYNGEE. V was pared by 0 bases and J by 4 bases, with 11 bases between. CDR3 sequence (DNA): TGTGCCAGCAGCGTAGCTAGGGTGTCGGGGGCCAACGTCCTGACTTTC. It is translated as CASSVARVSGANVLTF.

This chain joins TRBV11-2 and TRBJ2-3, with no clear D. Germline-derived CDR1 and CDR2 are SGHAT and FQNNGV. The CDR3 sequence is 15 residues long. The V and J ends lost 1 base and 0 bases respectively, with 8 bases between them. The CDR3 loop is CASSLGPLSTDTQYF. CDR3 nucleotides: TGTGCCAGCAGCTTAGGCCCACTTAGCACAGATACGCAGTATTTT. Combining the CDR3 with reference TRBV11-2 and TRBJ2-3 gives the whole variable domain EAGVAQSPRYKIIEKRQSVAFWCNPISGHATLYWYQQILGQGPKLLIQFQNNGVVDDSQLPKDRFSAERLKGVDSTLKIQPAKLEDSAVYLCASSLGPLSTDTQYFGPGTRLTVL.

This sequence joins TRBV7-2 and TRBJ2-3; the match to TRBD2 covers 10 bases. Trimming removed 4 bases from V and 1 base from J; junction bases left unmatched: 8. The CDR3 consists of 17 residues. From germline, CDR1 is SGHTA and CDR2 FQGNSA. CDR3 in DNA: TGTGCCAGCAGCTCACGGAAGCGGGGGGGCGGCACAGATACGCAGTATTTT. Translated, it gives CASSSRKRGGGTDTQYF.

The rearrangement links TRBV3-1 to TRBJ2-7; 10 nucleotides align to TRBD2. The closer fit of TRBJ2-5 to the DNA end suggests the J call may be wrong. This CDR3 is 14 amino acids long. Germline V gene sequence: CDR1 LGHDT, CDR2 YNNKEL (reference sequence). The CDR3 here is CASSPLAGVGTQYF. The CDR3 DNA sequence: TGTGCCAGCAGCCCTCTAGCGGGGGTGGGGACCCAGTACTTC.